This T cell receptor beta chain was obtained from a study of T-cell memory formation after mild COVID-19. Notes on the study in general: A balance of CD4 and CD8 characterized clones contracting day 15 to 85, whereas later expanders leaned CD4+.

TCRdb reanalysed the 5' RACE reads using MiXCR and keeps one entry per CDR3 protein. Of about 88,000 distinct CDR3 sequences listed, roughly 25% are singletons. This clonotype has only a few counts. The antigen remains undetermined. Sequenced: PBMCs or a T cell subset sorted from them (not recorded which). The TCR comes from a man between 18 and 29 years old who had mild COVID-19 (a few samples of this study predate the infection). Cell type and time point are not known.

This CDR3 is CASSYQAGGEQYV. The CDR3, as DNA: TGTGCCAGCAGTTATCAGGCAGGGGGCGAGCAGTACGTC. This rearrangement joins TRBV6-5 to TRBJ2-7; the match to TRBD1 covers 7 bases. With 3 bases clipped from V and 6 bases from J, the junction kept 5 bases outside the gene matches. Germline-derived CDR1 and CDR2 are MNHEY and SVGAGI. This CDR3 comprises 13 residues.